These 21 T cell receptor beta chains were all obtained from the same sample, sequenced in a study of control samples from healthy donors and cancer patients. Sequencing used immunoSEQ multiplex PCR; TCRdb keeps in-frame clones, though not all of them. The table lists around 150,000 clones, roughly 89% of them singletons. The sequenced sample was blood. These receptors were obtained from a man aged 25-40 years in good health.

This chain uses TRBV6-2 or TRBV6-3 with TRBJ1-2; D unresolved. Between the trimmed V and J ends, which lost 0 bases and 8 bases, there was a span of 7 bases. This CDR3 has 12 residues. CDR1 MNHEY and CDR2 SVGEGT come from the germline V gene. CDR3 sequence: CASSYSGIGYTF. CDR3 DNA: TGTGCCAGCAGTTACTCGGGAATAGGCTACACCTTC.

This clone occurred once. V usage is TRBV21-1 and J usage is TRBJ1-3; the table's D gene call, TRBD1, was not cross checked with the DNA. TRBV21-1 constitutes a pseudogene. The CDR3 sequence is 20 residues long. Written as DNA, the CDR3 is TGTGCCAGCAGCCAACTAAGTGGGACAGGGAAGTCTGAGGATAGAAACACCATATATTTT. Its translation is CASSQLSGTGKSEDRNTIYF.

V gene TRBV7-9 combines with J gene TRBJ1-1; 8 bases are shared with TRBD1. Trimming cost V 3 bases and J 7 bases; bases outside gene matches: 7. The CDR3 consists of 14 residues. Germline CDR1 SEHNR, CDR2 FQNEAQ (reference sequence). The CDR3 DNA follows: TGTGCCAGCAGCTTGGGACAGGCATGGGGTGAAGCTTTCTTT. Translation: CASSLGQAWGEAFF.

V gene TRBV9 combines with J gene TRBJ1-3; 8 bases line up with TRBD1. With V trimmed by 0 bases and J by 1 base, 0 bases remained unmatched. This CDR3 is 15 amino acids long. CDR1 SGDLS and CDR2 YYNGEE come from the germline V gene. The chain's CDR3 is CASSVDRGSGNTIYF. The CDR3 DNA reads as TGTGCCAGCAGCGTAGACAGGGGGTCTGGAAACACCATATATTTT.

The V call is TRBV9, the J call TRBJ1-1; D might be TRBD1 (6 bases). Trimming removed 4 bases from V and 4 bases from J, with 17 bases in between. CDR3 length: 15 amino acids. Germline CDR1 SGDLS, CDR2 YYNGEE. The CDR3 reads CASSFGVGAGTEAFF. The CDR3 nucleotides read TGTGCCAGCAGCTTCGGGGTGGGGGCCGGCACTGAAGCTTTCTTT.

Here the CDR3 DNA reads TGTGCCAGCAGCTTGGTAGCGGGGGACCAAGAGACCCAGTACTTC. Protein sequence: CASSLVAGDQETQYF. The rearrangement uses TRBV5-6 and TRBJ2-5; 9 bases map to TRBD2. The CDR3 loop spans 15 amino acids. Germline CDR1 SGHDT, CDR2 YYEEEE. J gave up 0 bases and V 0 bases, and 0 bases lay outside the gene matches. The variable domain in full, completed from reference TRBV5-6 and TRBJ2-5, reads DAGVTQSPTHLIKTRGQQVTLRCSPKSGHDTVSWYQQALGQGPQFIFQYYEEEERQRGNFPDRFSGHQFPNYSSELNVNALLLGDSALYLCASSLVAGDQETQYFGPGTRLLVL.

Relative to its sample, this clone is medium-sized. This rearrangement joins TRBV19 to TRBJ1-3; D gene uncertain. Germline-derived CDR1 and CDR2 are LNHDA and SQIVND (reference sequence). V lost 7 bases, J lost 8 bases, and 18 bases lay in between. The CDR3 runs 14 residues. The DNA of the CDR3 is TGTGCCAGTACCTCCCTGGGTCGCTCGGACACCATATATTTT. Translation: CASTSLGRSDTIYF.

This clone was seen once. The chain couples TRBV5-4 to TRBJ1-1; D might be TRBD1 (5 bases). CDR3 length equals 16 residues. Germline V CDR1 and CDR2: SGHNT, YYREEE (reference sequence). Trimming removed 0 bases at V and 1 base at J, with 13 bases between. CDR3 region: CASSLGYRGENTEAFF. The CDR3 DNA sequence: TGTGCCAGCAGCTTGGGGTATCGAGGGGAGAACACTGAAGCTTTCTTT.

The chain employs TRBV11-2 and TRBJ1-2; D possibly corresponds to TRBD1 (5 bases). The germline V gene encodes CDR1 SGHAT and CDR2 FQNNGV. This CDR3 has 14 amino acids. Trimming took 5 bases from V and 8 from J, leaving 18 bases between them. Here the CDR3 DNA reads TGTGCCAGCAGCCGAGCCGAGGGATGGGGCGGCTACACCTTC. Its protein is CASSRAEGWGGYTF.

This rearrangement joins TRBV7-9 to TRBJ1-2, with TRBD1 as a possible D gene (5 bases). Per the germline V gene, CDR1 is SEHNR and CDR2 is FQNEAQ (reference sequence). This CDR3 has 14 residues. V gave up 4 bases and J gave up 8 bases, with 17 bases separating them. The CDR3 is CASSYLQAPGGYTF. The CDR3 region has the DNA TGTGCCAGCAGCTACCTACAGGCCCCGGGGGGCTACACCTTC.

The gene calls are TRBV9 and TRBJ2-3, with TRBD2 matching 8 bases. CDR3 length: 17 amino acids. Germline V gives CDR1 SGDLS, CDR2 YYNGEE. Trimming removed 2 bases from V and 6 bases from J; junction bases left unmatched: 14. CDR3 nucleotide sequence: TGTGCCAGCAGCGTCTGGTCGGGAGGGCTTGTCGGGGATACGCAGTATTTT. Amino acids: CASSVWSGGLVGDTQYF.

This rearrangement joins TRBV29-1 to TRBJ2-3; no clear D gene. The CDR3 covers 14 residues. The germline V gene has CDR1 SQVTM and CDR2 ANQGSEA. The ends were cut back, 7 bases at V and 4 bases at J, with 18 bases in the middle. As DNA, the CDR3 is TGCAGCGCCACTACTTTGACGGGTGCAGATACGCAGTATTTT. Its protein is CSATTLTGADTQYF.

This chain uses TRBV6-5 with TRBJ2-7, with a weak D call TRBD1 (6 bases). CDR3 length: 14 amino acids. Trimming removed 10 bases at V and 0 bases at J, with 16 bases between. CDR1 is MNHEY and CDR2 is SVGAGI in the germline V gene. CDR3 coding DNA: TGTGCCACCTCCCAGGACAGCAGCTCCTACGAGCAGTACTTC. Its protein is CATSQDSSSYEQYF.

The rearrangement joins TRBV27 to TRBJ1-2, with 7 bases aligning to TRBD1. The CDR3 sequence is 16 residues long. CDR1 is MNHEY and CDR2 is SMNVEV in the germline V gene (reference sequence). V dropped 0 bases and J dropped 4; count of bases not matched to a gene: 8. The CDR3 reads CASSLSGPGGVYGYTF. The CDR3 DNA reads TGTGCCAGCAGTTTATCGGGCCCAGGGGGTGTCTATGGCTACACCTTC.

V and J are TRBV5-6 and TRBJ2-5; 9 positions agree with TRBD2. Unmatched junction bases numbered 2, after V lost 1 base and J lost 1 base. Germline V gene sequence: CDR1 SGHDT, CDR2 YYEEEE. The CDR3 is 15 residues long. CDR3 in DNA: TGTGCCAGCAGCTTGTTGCGGGAGGGCCAAGAGACCCAGTACTTC. Encoded protein: CASSLLREGQETQYF. Drawing the rest from reference TRBV5-6 and TRBJ2-5, the complete variable domain is DAGVTQSPTHLIKTRGQQVTLRCSPKSGHDTVSWYQQALGQGPQFIFQYYEEEERQRGNFPDRFSGHQFPNYSSELNVNALLLGDSALYLCASSLLREGQETQYFGPGTRLLVL.

The chain links TRBV11-2 to TRBJ1-3; 8 bases are shared with TRBD1. The CDR3 is 15 residues long. Germline CDR1 SGHAT, CDR2 FQNNGV. V lost 6 bases to trimming and J lost 8 bases; unmatched junction nucleotides: 12. The CDR3 loop is CASSPGTGGWYTIYF. Written as DNA, the CDR3 is TGTGCCAGCAGTCCCGGGACAGGAGGGTGGTACACCATATATTTT. The full variable domain, rest sourced from reference TRBV11-2 and TRBJ1-3, is EAGVAQSPRYKIIEKRQSVAFWCNPISGHATLYWYQQILGQGPKLLIQFQNNGVVDDSQLPKDRFSAERLKGVDSTLKIQPAKLEDSAVYLCASSPGTGGWYTIYFGEGSWLTVV.

The genes are TRBV9 and TRBJ2-3; D perhaps matches TRBD2 (5 bases). Germline V gene data show CDR1 as SGDLS and CDR2 as YYNGEE. V was pared by 2 bases and J by 1 base, with 11 bases between. The CDR3 consists of 15 residues. The DNA for the CDR3 is TGTGCCAGCAGCGTCCGTGACGGGGGCACAGATACGCAGTATTTT. Its translation is CASSVRDGGTDTQYF.

This clone was found once. The chain recombines TRBV7-2 with TRBJ2-1, with D possibly being TRBD2 (5 bases). Germline loops: CDR1 SGHTA, CDR2 FQGNSA. The CDR3 is 17 residues long. The V end was cut by 1 base, the J end by 6 bases, with 19 bases between. The chain's CDR3 is CASSLEKRGLWGNEQFF. DNA for the CDR3: TGTGCCAGCAGCTTAGAGAAGAGAGGACTTTGGGGCAATGAGCAGTTCTTC.

DNA for the CDR3: TGTGCCAGCAGCTTAGTTAACTATGGCTACACCTTC. Protein sequence: CASSLVNYGYTF. The chain uses TRBV7-2 and TRBJ1-2; no firm D call. The CDR3 spans 12 residues. Germline CDR1 is SGHTA and CDR2 is FQGNSA. The V gene lost 1 base and the J gene lost 1 base, with 1 base spanning the gap.

The genes are TRBV2 and TRBJ2-3; no firm D call. V shed 6 bases and J shed 3 bases, with 4 bases lying between them. Germline V CDR1 and CDR2: SNHLY, FYNNEI. The CDR3 runs to 11 residues. CDR3 protein: CASSETDTQYF. The CDR3 DNA sequence: TGTGCCAGCAGCGAGACAGATACGCAGTATTTT.

Remarks on this clone: Its ends do not fully match the called genes, so a read error is possible. Other DNA variants within this sample encode the same CDR3. The chain carries TRBV27 and TRBJ2-1; 10 bases agree with TRBD1. The germline CDR1 and CDR2 sequences are MNHEY and SMNVEV (reference sequence). This CDR3 region has 17 residues. CDR3 nucleotide sequence: TGTGCTAGCAGTTCAAACTACCTCCGGGACAGGGGACATGAGCAGTTCTTC. This sequence encodes CASSSNYLRDRGHEQFF.